The clone carrying this TCR beta chain appeared a single time. What it binds is not known. The junction had 17 bases not matched to a gene; V was cut back by 5 bases and J by 6 bases. The CDR3 has 17 residues. Germline assignment: CDR1 MNHEY and CDR2 SMNVEV (reference sequence). Libraries were prepared by immunoSEQ multiplex PCR; TCRdb keeps only in-frame clonotypes and omits some of them. Of around 100,000 clones in the sample, 80% to 90% were seen once. The data originate from a study of T cell responses to AZD1222 COVID-19 vaccine. Whole-study results and caveats: Spike-specific TCR breadth and depth went up after people got two AZD1222 doses. Every sample of the repertoires postdated the peak T cell response. Researchers report vaccine-associated CD4 TCRs spanning spike, with dominance at 160-218 and 743-854. Targeting of unmutated variant regions was reportedly seen in nearly half of spike-specific TCRs.

The gene calls are TRBV27 and TRBJ2-3; 7 nucleotides agree with TRBD1. The clonotype comes from an adult in good health. Specimen: peripheral blood, collected on day 0 of AZD1222 vaccination. The CDR3 here is CASSLGNTRTGKDTQYF. The CDR3 bases are TGTGCCAGCAGTCTTGGGAACACCCGGACAGGCAAGGATACGCAGTATTTT.